Listed here are 24 T cell receptor beta chains from one sample, sequenced in a study of blood T cell repertoires in COVID-19. Using immunoSEQ multiplex PCR, the repertoire was profiled, and TCRdb retains in-frame clones only, with some absent. The repertoire holds about 130,000 clones, roughly nine tenths seen once, with 2.1% in the top ten. The specimen sequenced was peripheral blood. These receptor sequences come from a man in his forties or fifties with COVID-19, enrolled during active disease.

This sequence joins TRBV6-1 and TRBJ1-3; no firm D call. Looked up from germline, CDR1 is MNHNS and CDR2 is SASEGT. Trimming cost V 2 bases and J 2 bases, with 4 bases left between them. The CDR3 is 13 residues long. The CDR3 DNA is TGTGCCAGCAGTGAACAGACTGGAAACACCATATATTTT. Its translation: CASSEQTGNTIYF.

CDR3 in DNA: TGTGCCAGCAGCTCCGCGACAGGGATCGCTGAAGCTTTCTTT. Translating gives CASSSATGIAEAFF. This rearrangement joins TRBV5-4 to TRBJ1-1; 7 bases agree with TRBD1. The germline V gene has CDR1 SGHNT and CDR2 YYREEE (reference sequence). V was clipped by 3 bases and J by 6 bases; unmatched bases: 8. This CDR3 is 14 amino acids long.

The V gene is TRBV9, the J gene TRBJ1-3, with 7 bases fitting TRBD1. CDR1 and CDR2 from the germline V gene are SGDLS and YYNGEE. V was pared by 3 bases and J by 1 base, with 7 bases of the junction left unmatched. The CDR3 is made up of 16 amino acids. The CDR3 sequence is CASSDQQGSSGNTIYF. For the CDR3, the DNA is TGTGCCAGCAGCGACCAACAGGGGAGTTCTGGAAACACCATATATTTT.

The chain has TRBV28 and TRBJ2-7; 10 bases are shared with TRBD2. The CDR3 totals 13 residues. CDR1 and CDR2 (germline): MDHEN, SYDVKM. V gave up 10 bases and J gave up 7 bases; unmatched junction bases: 10. CDR3 in DNA: TGTGCCACCCGGACTAGCGGACTCGCGGAGCAGTACTTC. Its translation: CATRTSGLAEQYF.

The V and J genes are TRBV4-3 and TRBJ1-4; D is unclear. The CDR3 is 14 amino acids. CDR1 is LGHNA and CDR2 is YSLEER in the germline V gene. With 0 bases removed from V and 4 bases from J, the gap between germline ends came to 6 bases. CDR3 region: CASSQDRNNEKLFF. The CDR3 bases are TGCGCCAGCAGCCAAGATAGAAATAATGAAAAACTGTTTTTT.

The chain combines TRBV2 with TRBJ1-1; TRBD1 matches at 10 bases. V shed 8 bases and J 2 bases; nucleotides not matched to a gene: 8. CDR1 is SNHLY and CDR2 is FYNNEI in the germline V gene. This CDR3 has 15 residues. CDR3 DNA sequence: TGTGCCAGCTTACCGGGACAGGGGTATAACACTGAAGCTTTCTTT. Protein: CASLPGQGYNTEAFF.

This chain links TRBV5-3 with TRBJ2-7, with a weak D call TRBD2 (6 bases). TRBV5-3 is an open reading frame, and its role is uncertain. V lost 3 bases and J lost 2, with 24 bases in between. The CDR3 length is 18 residues. The CDR3: CARSCAPIVAGSAYEQYF. CDR3 sequence (DNA): TGTGCCAGAAGCTGCGCCCCGATTGTCGCCGGGAGTGCCTACGAGCAGTACTTC.

CDR3 protein: CAISESRGSNQPQHF. The CDR3 DNA reads as TGTGCCATCAGTGAGTCTCGGGGGAGTAATCAGCCCCAGCATTTT. This sequence joins TRBV10-3 and TRBJ1-5; D is possibly TRBD1 (5 bases). The germline V and J ends were trimmed by 0 bases and 4 bases, with 10 bases remaining between them. The CDR3 is 15 residues long. Germline V gene data show CDR1 as ENHRY and CDR2 as SYGVKD.

This chain connects TRBV30 to TRBJ2-3; the D gene is possibly TRBD2 (6 bases). The CDR3 runs to 16 residues. Between the trimmed V and J ends, which lost 0 bases and 0 bases, there was a span of 13 bases. Germline V gives CDR1 GTSNPN, CDR2 SVGIG (reference sequence). The CDR3 is CAWSVLGGTSTDTQYF. CDR3 nucleotide sequence: TGTGCCTGGAGTGTACTAGGCGGGACTAGCACAGATACGCAGTATTTT.

This chain uses TRBV4-1 with TRBJ2-3; TRBD2 matches 7 bases. In germline, CDR1 is MGHRA, CDR2 YSYEKL. Losses at the gene ends were 4 bases for V and 2 bases for J; bases not matched to a gene: 6. The CDR3 loop spans 15 amino acids. The CDR3 DNA reads TGCGCCAGCAGCCCTGCAGGGAGGGTCACAGATACGCAGTATTTT. It is translated as CASSPAGRVTDTQYF.

The chain employs TRBV14 and TRBJ2-1; D may be TRBD2 (6 bases). Germline V gives CDR1 SGHDN, CDR2 FVKESK. Deletions cut 1 base from V and 4 bases from J, with 8 bases between. CDR3 length: 14 residues. As DNA, the CDR3 is TGTGCCAGCAGCCAAGCGGGGACTTACAATGAGCAGTTCTTC. Amino acids: CASSQAGTYNEQFF.

The V and J genes are TRBV19 and TRBJ2-1; D might be TRBD1 (6 bases). CDR3 length equals 17 residues. Germline V gene lookup returns CDR1 LNHDA and CDR2 SQIVND (reference sequence). Trimming removed 6 bases from V and 2 bases from J, with 20 bases in between. The CDR3 coding sequence is TGTGCCAGTAGCCAGAGTGGCGGCAGGGGTGCCTACAATGAGCAGTTCTTC. As protein: CASSQSGGRGAYNEQFF.

The chain is built from TRBV10-1 and TRBJ2-1; 7 bases fit TRBD2. Germline V CDR1 and CDR2: WNHNN, SYGVQD (reference sequence). V was clipped by 3 bases and J by 7 bases; unmatched bases: 6. This CDR3 has 14 residues. CDR3 protein: CASSDLLACNEQFF. The CDR3 region has the DNA TGCGCCAGCAGTGATCTACTAGCGTGTAATGAGCAGTTCTTC.

The rearrangement joins TRBV4-3 to TRBJ2-2; 7 bases align to TRBD1. J gave up 0 bases and V 4 bases, and 2 bases lay outside the gene matches. This CDR3 contains 15 residues. Germline CDR1 LGHNA, CDR2 YSLEER. In nucleotides, the CDR3 is TGCGCCAGCAGCCTGGGGACAGCGAACACCGGGGAGCTGTTTTTT. It translates to CASSLGTANTGELFF.

The gene calls are TRBV7-9 and TRBJ2-1, with TRBD2 matching over 7 bases. The ends lost 2 bases at V and 7 bases at J; junction bases unmatched: 8. Per the germline V gene, CDR1 is SEHNR and CDR2 is FQNEAQ (reference sequence). This CDR3 contains 15 residues. As DNA, the CDR3 is TGTGCCAGCAGCTTAATCGGGGGAGGGAGGAATGAGCAGTTCTTC. It is translated as CASSLIGGGRNEQFF.

The gene calls are TRBV10-2 and TRBJ2-1, with 7 bases identical to TRBD2. CDR1 WSHSY and CDR2 SAAADI come from the germline V gene. The CDR3 consists of 17 residues. V shed 2 bases, J shed 2 bases, and the junction held 9 bases outside the gene matches. The CDR3 sequence is CASSENFLAEPYNEQFF. The DNA of the CDR3 is TGCGCCAGCAGTGAGAACTTCCTAGCGGAGCCCTACAATGAGCAGTTCTTC.

The gene calls are TRBV28 and TRBJ2-1, with D perhaps TRBD2 (6 bases). Germline CDR1 reads MDHEN; CDR2 reads SYDVKM. CDR3 length: 13 residues. V was pared by 7 bases and J by 2 bases, with 9 bases between. CDR3 sequence: CASKSGAYNEQFF. The CDR3 DNA is TGTGCCAGCAAGTCGGGAGCCTACAATGAGCAGTTCTTC.

The chain carries TRBV5-1 and TRBJ2-7; 7 bases line up with TRBD1. Germline assignment: CDR1 SGHRS and CDR2 YFSETQ. The ends lost 4 bases at V and 6 bases at J; junction bases unmatched: 7. The CDR3 consists of 13 residues. The CDR3: CASSPSGQTEQYF. CDR3 coding DNA: TGCGCCAGCAGCCCCTCGGGACAGACCGAGCAGTACTTC.

The chain couples TRBV28 to TRBJ2-6; TRBD1 might be the D (5 bases). Looked up from germline, CDR1 is MDHEN and CDR2 is SYDVKM. V was shortened by 5 bases and J by 0 bases, with 14 bases between the two germline ends. This CDR3 spans 17 amino acids. DNA of the CDR3: TGTGCCAGCAGTCCCAGCCAAGGGGCCTCTGGGGCCAACGTCCTGACTTTC. Its protein is CASSPSQGASGANVLTF.

The V call is TRBV6-5, the J call TRBJ1-5; a weak D match, TRBD1 (5 bases). The V and J ends lost 7 bases and 3 bases respectively, with 10 bases between them. Germline V gives CDR1 MNHEY, CDR2 SVGAGI. The CDR3 consists of 13 residues. The CDR3 is CASTDTFNQPQHF. DNA of the CDR3: TGTGCCAGCACGGACACCTTCAATCAGCCCCAGCATTTT.

V is TRBV10-3 and J is TRBJ1-2; no firm D call. The CDR3 extends over 14 amino acids. Germline CDR1 is ENHRY and CDR2 is SYGVKD. V was trimmed by 0 bases and J by 4 bases, leaving 9 bases between them. The CDR3 DNA reads TGTGCCATCAGTGAGTCTGCGGGTTCCTATGGCTACACCTTC. Translated, it gives CAISESAGSYGYTF.

The V gene is TRBV14, the J gene TRBJ2-3; no firm D call. The V gene lost 4 bases and the J gene lost 2 bases, with 19 bases spanning the gap. This CDR3 has 17 residues. CDR1 and CDR2 (germline): SGHDN, FVKESK. The CDR3 here is CASSLDLRVPFTDTQYF. The CDR3 DNA reads TGTGCCAGCAGCCTAGACCTCCGGGTTCCTTTCACAGATACGCAGTATTTT.

The chain recombines TRBV7-8 with TRBJ2-3; 10 nucleotides align to TRBD2. V trimming: 5 bases; J trimming: 9 bases; junction bases outside the gene matches: 14. Germline V gene lookup returns CDR1 SGHVS and CDR2 FQNEAQ. The CDR3 loop spans 16 amino acids. CDR3 DNA sequence: TGTGCCAGCAGCAACCGGACTAGCGGTTTGGGGTCGACGCAGTATTTT. Translated: CASSNRTSGLGSTQYF.

The V gene is TRBV6-4, the J gene TRBJ1-2, with 7 nucleotides matching TRBD1. CDR1 MRHNA and CDR2 SNTAGT come from the germline V gene. With 8 bases clipped from V and 6 bases from J, the junction kept 9 bases outside the gene matches. The CDR3 totals 13 residues. CDR3 sequence: CASRRTGEDGYTF. The CDR3 DNA reads TGTGCCAGCCGCAGAACAGGGGAGGATGGCTACACCTTC.